This T cell receptor beta chain is from a study of identical twins. Via MiXCR, TCRdb re-called the 5' RACE reads, giving one row per CDR3 protein. The sample has roughly 250,000 distinct CDR3 sequences, around 15% seen once. The study's findings and limits: Compared with unrelated sharing, twin-shared out-of-frame alpha sequences had more low-probability sequences. Partly confounded zero-insertion analyses could result from invariant MAIT and iNKT cells.

With no exceptions, donors were healthy Caucasians. Turning to this clonotype: What it binds is unknown.

The receptor comes from a woman aged 18-29 years in good health. What was sequenced was memory (CD45RO+) T cells sorted from blood.

CDR3 nucleotides: TGTGCCAGCAGTCCCCCGTACTCGGCCCTCCACTTT. Its protein product is CASSPPYSALHF. The genes are TRBV12-3 or TRBV12-4 and TRBJ1-6; D is undetermined. The CDR3 contains 12 residues. V was trimmed by 5 bases and J by 14 bases, leaving 13 bases between them.